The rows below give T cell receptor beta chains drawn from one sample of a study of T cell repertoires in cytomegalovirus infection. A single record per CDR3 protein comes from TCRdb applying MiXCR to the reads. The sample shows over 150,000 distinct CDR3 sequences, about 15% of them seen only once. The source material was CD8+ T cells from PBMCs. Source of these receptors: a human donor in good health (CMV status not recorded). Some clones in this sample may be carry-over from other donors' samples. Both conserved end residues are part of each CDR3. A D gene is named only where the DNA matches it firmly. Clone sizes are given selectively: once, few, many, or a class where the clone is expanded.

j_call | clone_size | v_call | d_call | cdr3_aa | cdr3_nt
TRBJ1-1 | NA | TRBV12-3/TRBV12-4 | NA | CASSSTWGVNTEAFF | TGTGCCAGCAGCAGCACTTGGGGGGTGAACACTGAAGCTTTCTTT
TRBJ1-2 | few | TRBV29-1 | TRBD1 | CSVDIDRGYGYTF | TGCAGCGTAGATATCGACAGGGGTTATGGCTACACCTTC
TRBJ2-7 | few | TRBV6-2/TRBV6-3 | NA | CASRIQGEVYEQYF | TGTGCCAGCAGGATCCAGGGGGAGGTCTACGAGCAGTACTTC
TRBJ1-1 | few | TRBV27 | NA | CATGAGGMSEAFF | TGTGCCACCGGGGCGGGGGGTATGTCTGAAGCTTTCTTT
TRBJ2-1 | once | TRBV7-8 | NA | CASRLPGHTYNEQFF | TGTGCCAGCAGATTACCGGGACACACCTACAATGAGCAGTTCTTC
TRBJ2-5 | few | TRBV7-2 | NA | CASSLVFSGDQETQYF | TGTGCCAGCAGCTTAGTATTCAGCGGAGATCAAGAGACCCAGTACTTC
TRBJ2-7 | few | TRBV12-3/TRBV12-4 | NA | CASREGGQYEQYF | TGTGCCAGCCGCGAGGGTGGGCAGTACGAGCAGTACTTC
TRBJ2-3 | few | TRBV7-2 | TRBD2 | CASSQASGGAGTDTQYF | TGTGCCAGCAGCCAAGCTAGCGGGGGGGCAGGCACAGATACGCAGTATTTT
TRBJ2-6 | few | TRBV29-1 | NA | CSVVQGDGANVLTF | TGCAGCGTTGTCCAGGGTGACGGGGCCAACGTCCTGACTTTC
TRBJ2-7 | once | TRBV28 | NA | CASRSTGGGLTMPYF | TGTGCCAGCAGATCGACTGGGGGGGGCCTCACCATGCCGTACTTC
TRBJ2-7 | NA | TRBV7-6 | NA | CASSLFGGNSYEQYF | TGTGCCAGCAGCTTATTTGGCGGAAACTCCTACGAGCAGTACTTC
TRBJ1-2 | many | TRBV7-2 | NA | CASSFPVEALDYGYTF | TGTGCCAGCAGCTTCCCCGTCGAGGCCCTGGACTATGGCTACACCTTC
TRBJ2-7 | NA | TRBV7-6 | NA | CASSSGWYEQYF | TGTGCCAGCAGCTCCGGATGGTACGAGCAGTACTTC
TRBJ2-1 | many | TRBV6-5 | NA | CASSYSRTDQKDSDEQFF | TGTGCCAGCAGTTACTCGAGAACCGACCAAAAAGATAGTGATGAGCAGTTCTTC
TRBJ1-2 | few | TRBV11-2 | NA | CASSFGEPNYGYTF | TGTGCCAGCAGCTTCGGGGAACCAAACTATGGCTACACCTTC
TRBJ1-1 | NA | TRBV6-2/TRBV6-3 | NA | CASRENKNTEAFF | TGTGCCAGCAGAGAAAACAAGAACACTGAAGCTTTCTTT
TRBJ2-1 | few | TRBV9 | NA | CASSVGGSTFYNEQFF | TGTGCCAGCAGCGTAGGTGGGAGTACTTTCTACAATGAGCAGTTCTTC
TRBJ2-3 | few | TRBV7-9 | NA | CASRVGTASTDTQYF | TGTGCCAGCAGAGTTGGGACGGCAAGCACAGATACGCAGTATTTT
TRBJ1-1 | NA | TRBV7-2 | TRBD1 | CASSRRQGGTEAFF | TGTGCCAGCAGCCGAAGACAGGGGGGAACTGAAGCTTTCTTT
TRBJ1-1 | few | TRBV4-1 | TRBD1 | CASSHRGQTEAFF | TGCGCCAGCAGCCACAGGGGGCAAACTGAAGCTTTCTTT
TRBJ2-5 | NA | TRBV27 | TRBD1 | CASGTDREETQYF | TGTGCCAGCGGGACGGACAGGGAAGAGACCCAGTACTTC
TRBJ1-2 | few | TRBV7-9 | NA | CASTNPSGVNYYGYTF | TGTGCCAGCACAAATCCGTCGGGGGTGAACTACTATGGCTACACCTTC
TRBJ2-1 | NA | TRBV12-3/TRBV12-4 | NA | CASSFSQAEQFF | TGTGCCAGCAGTTTTAGTCAAGCCGAGCAGTTCTTC
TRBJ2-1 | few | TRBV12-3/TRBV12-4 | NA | CASSSMSYNEQFF | TGTGCCAGCAGCTCAATGTCCTACAATGAGCAGTTCTTC
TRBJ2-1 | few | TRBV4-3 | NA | CASSQDVVGTYNEQFF | TGCGCCAGCAGCCAAGATGTCGTGGGAACCTACAATGAGCAGTTCTTC
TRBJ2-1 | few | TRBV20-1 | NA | CSARLEGGGYNEQFF | TGCAGTGCTAGATTAGAGGGGGGGGGGTACAATGAGCAGTTCTTC
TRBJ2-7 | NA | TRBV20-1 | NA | CSALVAERGYEQYF | TGCAGTGCCCTTGTAGCGGAGAGAGGCTACGAGCAGTACTTC
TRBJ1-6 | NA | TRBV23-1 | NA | CASSQCQGILSYNSPLHF | TGCGCCAGCAGTCAATGCCAGGGGATACTCTCCTATAATTCACCCCTCCACTTT
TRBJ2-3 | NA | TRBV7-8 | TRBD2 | CASSLKRGQGTDTQYF | TGTGCCAGCAGCTTAAAGCGGGGGCAAGGCACAGATACGCAGTATTTT
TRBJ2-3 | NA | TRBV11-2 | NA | CASSLPGLITDTQYF | TGTGCCAGCAGCTTGCCGGGACTCATTACGGATACGCAGTATTTT
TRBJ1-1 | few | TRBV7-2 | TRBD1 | CASSPWDSRVDTEAFF | TGTGCCAGCAGCCCATGGGACAGTCGAGTTGACACTGAAGCTTTCTTT
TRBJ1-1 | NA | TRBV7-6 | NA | CASSFLGAHGTENTEAFF | TGTGCCAGCAGCTTTTTAGGGGCCCACGGTACAGAGAACACTGAAGCTTTCTTT
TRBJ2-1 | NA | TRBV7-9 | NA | CASSPRQIDEQFF | TGTGCCAGCAGCCCCCGACAGATTGATGAGCAGTTCTTC
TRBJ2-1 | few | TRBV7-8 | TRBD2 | CASSSPRRGEGNEQFF | TGTGCCAGCAGCTCCCCGCGGCGGGGGGAGGGCAATGAGCAGTTCTTC
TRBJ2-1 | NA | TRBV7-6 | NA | CASSLYPSSYNEQFF | TGTGCCAGCAGCTTATACCCGAGCTCCTACAATGAGCAGTTCTTC
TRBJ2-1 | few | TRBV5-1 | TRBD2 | CASSLGLAGESYNEQFF | TGCGCCAGCAGCTTGGGACTAGCGGGGGAATCCTACAATGAGCAGTTCTTC
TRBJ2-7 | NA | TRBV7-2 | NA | CASSLSRDEQYF | TGTGCCAGCAGCCTGAGTAGGGACGAGCAGTACTTC
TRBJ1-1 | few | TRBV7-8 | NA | CASSLMDGSGTEAFF | TGTGCCAGCAGCCTCATGGACGGATCGGGCACTGAAGCTTTCTTT
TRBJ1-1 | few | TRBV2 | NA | CARRGINTEAFF | TGTGCCAGGCGCGGAATAAACACTGAAGCTTTCTTT
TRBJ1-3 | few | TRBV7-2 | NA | CASSLYGMQERNTIYF | TGTGCCAGCAGCTTATACGGGATGCAGGAACGAAACACCATATATTTT
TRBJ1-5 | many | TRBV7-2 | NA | CASSWLGATNIHQPQHF | TGTGCCAGCAGCTGGTTGGGGGCGACAAATATCCATCAGCCCCAGCATTTT
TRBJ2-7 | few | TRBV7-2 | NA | CASSSRLASSYEQYF | TGTGCCAGCAGCTCCCGACTCGCAAGCTCCTACGAGCAGTACTTC
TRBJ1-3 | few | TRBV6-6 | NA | CASSYPYGLGQDFSGNTIYF | TGTGCCAGCAGTTACCCCTATGGCCTGGGGCAGGACTTCTCTGGAAACACCATATATTTT
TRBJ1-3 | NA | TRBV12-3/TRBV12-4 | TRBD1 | CASRSRQGAFGNTIYF | TGTGCCAGCAGATCTAGACAGGGGGCCTTTGGAAACACCATATATTTT
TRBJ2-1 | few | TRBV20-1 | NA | CSARAHPGAYNEQFF | TGCAGTGCTAGGGCCCACCCGGGGGCCTACAATGAGCAGTTCTTC